This T cell receptor beta chain was recovered during a study of control samples from healthy donors and cancer patients. This clone was counted a few times. V was cut by 0 bases and J by 2 bases, with 8 bases left in between. Germline lookup yields CDR1 KGHSH and CDR2 LQKENI. This CDR3 has 14 residues. Method: immunoSEQ multiplex PCR; TCRdb's copy keeps in-frame clones and lacks some. This sample carries 40,000 to 45,000 clones, about 75% of them seen once, and the ten largest clones take 17%. This chain joins TRBV18 and TRBJ2-7; unclear D gene. This TCR was sampled from a male donor with melanoma. Sequences were obtained from formalin-fixed, paraffin-embedded tissue. This chain's CDR3 is CASSPPAQTYEQYF. For the CDR3, the DNA is TGTGCCAGCTCACCACCGGCCCAGACCTACGAGCAGTACTTC.